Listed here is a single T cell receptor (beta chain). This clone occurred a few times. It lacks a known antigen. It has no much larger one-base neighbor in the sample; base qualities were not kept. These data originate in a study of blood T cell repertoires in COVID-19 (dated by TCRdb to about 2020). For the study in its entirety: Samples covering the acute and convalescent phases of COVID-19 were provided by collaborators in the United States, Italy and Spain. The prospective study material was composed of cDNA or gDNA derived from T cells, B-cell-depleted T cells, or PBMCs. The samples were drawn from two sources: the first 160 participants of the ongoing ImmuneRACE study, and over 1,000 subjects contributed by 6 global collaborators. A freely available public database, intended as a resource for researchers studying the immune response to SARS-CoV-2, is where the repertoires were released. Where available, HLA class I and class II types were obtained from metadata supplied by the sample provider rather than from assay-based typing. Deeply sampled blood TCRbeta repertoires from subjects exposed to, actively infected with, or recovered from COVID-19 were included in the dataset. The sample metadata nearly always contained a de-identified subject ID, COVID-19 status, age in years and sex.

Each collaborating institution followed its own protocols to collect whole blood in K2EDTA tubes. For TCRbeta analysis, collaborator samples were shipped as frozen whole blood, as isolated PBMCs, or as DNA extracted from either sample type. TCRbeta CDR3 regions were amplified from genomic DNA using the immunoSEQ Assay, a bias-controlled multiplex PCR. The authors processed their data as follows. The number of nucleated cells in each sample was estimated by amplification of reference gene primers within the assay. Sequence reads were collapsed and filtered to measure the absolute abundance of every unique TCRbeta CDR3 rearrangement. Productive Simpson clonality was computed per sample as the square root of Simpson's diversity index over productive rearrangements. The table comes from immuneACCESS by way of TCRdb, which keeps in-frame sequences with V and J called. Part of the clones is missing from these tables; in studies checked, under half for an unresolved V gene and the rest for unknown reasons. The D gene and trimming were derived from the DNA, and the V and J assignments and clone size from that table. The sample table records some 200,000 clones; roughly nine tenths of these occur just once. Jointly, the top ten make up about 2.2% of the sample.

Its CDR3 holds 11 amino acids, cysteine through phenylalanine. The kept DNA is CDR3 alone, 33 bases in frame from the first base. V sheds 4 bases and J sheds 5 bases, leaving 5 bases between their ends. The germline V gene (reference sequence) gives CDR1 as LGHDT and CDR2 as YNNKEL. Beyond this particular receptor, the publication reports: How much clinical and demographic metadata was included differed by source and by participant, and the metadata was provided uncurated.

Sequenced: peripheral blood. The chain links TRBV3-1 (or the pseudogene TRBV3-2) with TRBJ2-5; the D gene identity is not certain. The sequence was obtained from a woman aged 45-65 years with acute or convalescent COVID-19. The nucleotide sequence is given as TGTGCCAGCAGCCGTACTGAGACCCAGTACTTC. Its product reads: CASSRTETQYF.